Following are 22 T cell receptor beta chains from one sample sequenced in a study of cytomegalovirus exposure and HLA in healthy donors. Sequencing was performed with immunoSEQ multiplex PCR; in TCRdb, only in-frame clones are kept and a portion is missing. In the table there are 160,000 or so clones, 86% of which are singletons. Specimen: PBMCs. The receptors here all came from a young man in good health and CMV-seropositive.

With regard to this clone: An end of the junction differs from the germline gene, which may be a read error. The rearrangement uses TRBV7-7 and TRBJ2-5, with a tentative D call TRBD2 (5 bases). The CDR3 extends over 13 amino acids. Germline V gives CDR1 SSHAT, CDR2 FNYEAQ (reference sequence). CDR3 nucleotide sequence: TGTGCTAGCAGCTCTGACCTCGGAGGGACCCAGTACTTC. Protein: CASSSDLGGTQYF.

A single count supports this clone. This chain links TRBV4-2 with TRBJ2-7, with 8 bases aligning to TRBD2. CDR1 and CDR2 from the germline V gene are LGHNA and YNFKEQ. The CDR3 covers 15 residues. V lost 1 base and J lost 6; bases outside the gene matches: 8. The CDR3 here is CASSQASGPLVEQYF. The DNA of the CDR3 is TGTGCCAGCAGCCAAGCTAGCGGGCCTCTTGTCGAGCAGTACTTC.

The chain combines TRBV28 with TRBJ1-2, with no clear D. The V gene lost 6 bases and the J gene lost 4 bases, with 21 bases spanning the gap. This CDR3 is 16 amino acids long. Germline V lookup: CDR1 MDHEN, CDR2 SYDVKM. The CDR3 DNA is TGTGCCAGCAGCCCGAGGCGGCCAGCGCCGACCTATGGCTACACCTTC. As protein: CASSPRRPAPTYGYTF.

This chain links TRBV20-1 with TRBJ1-1; D might be TRBD1 (5 bases). CDR1 is DFQATT, CDR2 SNEGSKA, per germline (reference sequence). This CDR3 region has 11 residues. V lost 7 bases to trimming and J lost 3 bases, with 9 bases between them. The CDR3 coding sequence is TGCAGTGTTCCGGGGGACACTGAAGCTTTCTTT. It is translated as CSVPGDTEAFF.

Concerning this clone: In the same sample, other DNA sequences code for this CDR3. The genes are TRBV20-1 and TRBJ2-1; D possibly corresponds to TRBD2 (6 bases). The CDR3 is made up of 11 amino acids. V was cut by 0 bases and J by 10 bases, with 7 bases left in between. Looked up from germline, CDR1 is DFQATT and CDR2 is SNEGSKA (reference sequence). CDR3 in DNA: TGCAGTGCTAGAGATAGCGGCGAGCAGTTCTTC. It yields the protein CSARDSGEQFF.

This chain connects TRBV28 to TRBJ2-3; 9 bases line up with TRBD2. Germline CDR1 and CDR2: MDHEN and SYDVKM. V lost 10 bases and J lost 9; bases outside the gene matches: 14. CDR3 length equals 14 residues. CDR3 loop: CATRLAADGETQYF. The CDR3 DNA reads TGTGCCACCCGACTAGCGGCTGATGGGGAGACGCAGTATTTT.

This rearrangement joins TRBV19 to TRBJ1-2, with D possibly matching TRBD1 (5 bases). Germline values: CDR1 LNHDA, CDR2 SQIVND (reference sequence). Trimming took 5 bases from V and 7 from J, leaving 20 bases between them. The CDR3 consists of 15 residues. The CDR3 bases are TGTGCCAGTAGTCCGAGGGGTGGATGGGACTCTGGCTACACCTTC. Protein sequence: CASSPRGGWDSGYTF.

The rearrangement uses TRBV11-2 and TRBJ2-7, with 11 bases identical to TRBD2. V was pared by 5 bases and J by 5 bases, with 20 bases of the junction left unmatched. CDR1 and CDR2 from the germline V gene are SGHAT and FQNNGV. The CDR3 runs 19 residues. Here the CDR3 DNA reads TGTGCCAGCAGCCGTCCGGGCGCCGGACTAGCGGGCCGCCGGAACGAGCAGTACTTC. This sequence encodes CASSRPGAGLAGRRNEQYF.

DNA for the CDR3: TGCGCCAGCAGCTTAACAGTGGGCACTGAAGCTTTCTTT. Translating it yields CASSLTVGTEAFF. V is TRBV5-1 and J is TRBJ1-1; D is ambiguous. V lost 2 bases to trimming and J lost 4 bases, with 9 bases between them. The CDR3 has 13 amino acids. Germline-derived CDR1 and CDR2 are SGHRS and YFSETQ.

The chain couples TRBV6-6 to TRBJ1-2; D possibly corresponds to TRBD1 (6 bases). Per the germline V gene, CDR1 is MNHNY and CDR2 is SVGAGI (reference sequence). The V gene lost 5 bases and the J gene lost 3 bases, with 16 bases spanning the gap. The CDR3 extends over 15 amino acids. The CDR3 sequence is CASSPYPGADYGYTF. The DNA of the CDR3 is TGTGCCAGCAGTCCCTACCCAGGGGCTGACTATGGCTACACCTTC.

The chain links TRBV5-4 to TRBJ2-3; maybe TRBD2 (6 bases). V dropped 3 bases and J dropped 0 bases, with 17 bases sitting between them. Germline CDR1 is SGHNT and CDR2 is YYREEE (reference sequence). The CDR3 covers 17 residues. CDR3 sequence (DNA): TGTGCCAGCAGCTGGGACTCTTTGGGGTCTAGCACAGATACGCAGTATTTT. Encoded protein: CASSWDSLGSSTDTQYF.

The genes are TRBV7-2 and TRBJ2-1; the match to TRBD2 covers 8 bases. Germline values: CDR1 SGHTA, CDR2 FQGNSA. The CDR3 runs 17 residues. V lost 5 bases to trimming and J lost 0 bases; unmatched junction nucleotides: 9. The CDR3 coding sequence is TGTGCCAGCAGCATCAGGACTAGCCTATTCTCCTACAATGAGCAGTTCTTC. This sequence encodes CASSIRTSLFSYNEQFF. Supplemented by reference TRBV7-2 and TRBJ2-1, the full variable domain reads GAGVSQSPSNKVTEKGKDVELRCDPISGHTALYWYRQSLGQGLEFLIYFQGNSAPDKSGLPSDRFSAERTGGSVSTLTIQRTQQEDSAVYLCASSIRTSLFSYNEQFFGPGTRLTVL.

This clone was picked up a small number of times. The chain combines TRBV27 with TRBJ2-7; TRBD2 matches at 8 bases. V shed 6 bases, J shed 3 bases, and the junction held 10 bases outside the gene matches. This CDR3 is 15 amino acids long. CDR1 is MNHEY and CDR2 is SMNVEV in the germline V gene (reference sequence). CDR3 DNA: TGTGCCAGCAGCCACACCCTAGCGGGCGTCTACGAGCAGTACTTC. Protein: CASSHTLAGVYEQYF.

J is TRBJ2-7 and V is TRBV7-9; TRBD1 aligns across 10 bases. Trimming removed 4 bases from V and 1 base from J; junction bases left unmatched: 4. The CDR3 covers 15 residues. The germline V gene has CDR1 SEHNR and CDR2 FQNEAQ (reference sequence). In DNA, the CDR3 is TGTGCCAGCAGCTCCCCGGGACAGGGGTCCTACGAGCAGTACTTC. Translation gives CASSSPGQGSYEQYF.

The J gene is TRBJ2-7, the V gene TRBV27; 9 bases match TRBD1. Germline V CDR1 and CDR2: MNHEY, SMNVEV (reference sequence). The CDR3 loop spans 16 amino acids. The trim removed 2 bases at V and 5 bases at J, leaving 10 bases unmatched. Written as DNA, the CDR3 is TGTGCCAGCAGTTTAATTTCGGGACAGGGTCCCCACGAGCAGTACTTC. It specifies CASSLISGQGPHEQYF.

V gene TRBV7-9 combines with J gene TRBJ2-3; 9 positions match TRBD2. CDR1 SEHNR and CDR2 FQNEAQ come from the germline V gene (reference sequence). The ends lost 4 bases at V and 5 bases at J; junction bases unmatched: 4. The CDR3 has 14 residues. The CDR3 sequence: CASSSLAGVDTQYF. Here the CDR3 DNA reads TGTGCCAGCAGCTCCTTAGCGGGGGTAGATACGCAGTATTTT.

The CDR3 loop is CASSQDRGGAKGYEQYF. In DNA, the CDR3 is TGCGCCAGCAGCCAAGACAGAGGGGGGGCAAAGGGCTACGAGCAGTACTTC. The chain employs TRBV4-1 and TRBJ2-7; D may be TRBD2 (7 bases). The V end lost 0 bases, the J end lost 3 bases, and 18 bases lay between the germline ends. CDR3 size: 17 residues. The V gene's germline CDR1 is MGHRA and CDR2 YSYEKL.

The chain uses TRBV7-2 and TRBJ2-7, with D possibly being TRBD1 (5 bases). CDR1 and CDR2 from the germline V gene are SGHTA and FQGNSA. This CDR3 contains 15 residues. Trimming took off 1 base at V and 4 bases at J, with 14 bases between the two ends. CDR3 sequence: CASSLGEGAFYEQYF. The CDR3, as DNA: TGTGCCAGCAGCTTAGGTGAAGGGGCTTTTTACGAGCAGTACTTC.

The V gene is TRBV7-9, the J gene TRBJ2-7, with TRBD1 matching 7 bases. CDR1 and CDR2 (germline): SEHNR, FQNEAQ (reference sequence). V shed 3 bases, J shed 4 bases, and the junction held 3 bases outside the gene matches. This CDR3 region has 13 residues. The CDR3: CASSLPGGYEQYF. The CDR3 DNA reads as TGTGCCAGCAGCTTGCCAGGGGGATACGAGCAGTACTTC.

The rearrangement uses TRBV5-1 and TRBJ2-1, with 10 bases matching TRBD2. The J segment lost 3 bases and the V segment lost 4 bases, leaving 10 bases of the junction unmatched. Germline assignment: CDR1 SGHRS and CDR2 YFSETQ. This CDR3 has 17 residues. The CDR3 loop reads CASSPSSGGPGYNEQFF. The CDR3 coding sequence is TGCGCCAGCAGCCCCAGTAGCGGGGGGCCTGGCTACAATGAGCAGTTCTTC.

This chain uses TRBV28 with TRBJ1-1; no clear D gene. Trimming stripped 5 bases from V and 14 bases from J, with 24 bases between. The CDR3 contains 14 residues. From germline, CDR1 is MDHEN and CDR2 SYDVKM. CDR3 DNA: TGTGCCAGCAGTCTATCCGGGAGGAAATTCTCGCTCTTCTTT. Translating gives CASSLSGRKFSLFF.

The chain combines TRBV6-5 with TRBJ2-1; TRBD1 might be the D (5 bases). Per germline, CDR1 MNHEY and CDR2 SVGAGI. The V end was cut by 2 bases, the J end by 6 bases, with 11 bases between. This CDR3 region has 14 residues. The CDR3 loop reads CASSYIPGFNEQFF. The CDR3 region has the DNA TGTGCCAGCAGTTACATTCCAGGGTTCAATGAGCAGTTCTTC.